The next 26 T cell receptor beta chains were all read from a single sample in a study of cytomegalovirus exposure and HLA in healthy donors. The PCR used 60 Vbeta and 13 Jbeta primers. Clones were sequenced by immunoSEQ multiplex PCR, and TCRdb holds only the in-frame ones, with some missing. Found here are about 190,000 clones, over 70% of them singletons; the top ten hold 3% to 3.5%. Source material: PBMCs. These receptors were obtained from a woman aged 25 to 45 in good health and CMV-seropositive.

The gene calls are TRBV18 and TRBJ2-7; 9 nucleotides agree with TRBD1. This CDR3 spans 14 amino acids. The germline V gene encodes CDR1 KGHSH and CDR2 LQKENI. V lost 4 bases, J lost 5 bases, and 6 bases stayed unmatched. The CDR3 sequence is CASSLGQGNDEQYF. CDR3 nucleotides: TGTGCCAGCTCACTAGGACAGGGGAACGACGAGCAGTACTTC. Full variable domain (outside the CDR3, taken from reference TRBV18 and TRBJ2-7): NAGVMQNPRHLVRRRGQEARLRCSPMKGHSHVYWYRQLPEEGLKFMVYLQKENIIDESGMPKERFSAEFPKEGPSILRIQQVVRGDSAAYFCASSLGQGNDEQYFGPGTRLTVT.

In DNA, the CDR3 is TGTGCCAGCAGCTTCGTTAGGGGGAGTACCGGGGAGCTGTTTTTT. This codes for CASSFVRGSTGELFF. The V gene is TRBV11-2, the J gene TRBJ2-2; weak D call: TRBD1 (6 bases). The V end was cut by 3 bases, the J end by 5 bases, with 13 bases between. The CDR3 loop spans 15 amino acids. Looked up from germline, CDR1 is SGHAT and CDR2 is FQNNGV. Variable domain in full (rest from reference TRBV11-2 and TRBJ2-2): EAGVAQSPRYKIIEKRQSVAFWCNPISGHATLYWYQQILGQGPKLLIQFQNNGVVDDSQLPKDRFSAERLKGVDSTLKIQPAKLEDSAVYLCASSFVRGSTGELFFGEGSRLTVL.

The table lists this clone with a count of one. The chain uses TRBV27 and TRBJ2-3, with D tentatively TRBD2 (5 bases). The CDR3 spans 14 residues. Germline V CDR1 and CDR2: MNHEY, SMNVEV (reference sequence). The germline V and J ends were trimmed by 7 bases and 0 bases, with 11 bases remaining between them. CDR3 nucleotide sequence: TGTGCCAGCACACGGGGAACTAGCACAGATACGCAGTATTTT. The encoded protein is CASTRGTSTDTQYF.

V and J are TRBV29-1 and TRBJ2-7; the D is unclear. The CDR3 extends over 12 amino acids. The germline gives CDR1 SQVTM, CDR2 ANQGSEA. V was trimmed by 6 bases and J by 0 bases, leaving 9 bases between them. In nucleotides, the CDR3 is TGCAGCGTACTCGATCCCTCCTACGAGCAGTACTTC. Its translation: CSVLDPSYEQYF.

The chain carries TRBV7-9 and TRBJ2-2; D is unclear. Germline CDR1 SEHNR, CDR2 FQNEAQ (reference sequence). Trimming removed 5 bases from V and 8 bases from J, with 9 bases in between. CDR3 length equals 12 residues. CDR3 sequence (DNA): TGTGCCAGCAGCCCCACGGGTGGGGAGCTGTTTTTT. Translated: CASSPTGGELFF.

CDR3 sequence reads: CAITQGETQYF. CDR3 coding DNA: TGTGCCATCACTCAGGGGGAGACCCAGTACTTC. The chain combines TRBV10-3 with TRBJ2-5; D might be TRBD1 (6 bases). The CDR3 loop spans 11 amino acids. V was clipped by 7 bases and J by 5 bases, with 8 bases between them. CDR1 ENHRY and CDR2 SYGVKD come from the germline V gene.

This chain joins TRBV6-4 and TRBJ1-2, with TRBD1 as a possible D gene (6 bases). The CDR3 is made up of 14 amino acids. Germline V lookup: CDR1 MRHNA, CDR2 SNTAGT. Trimming took 6 bases from V and 8 from J, leaving 19 bases between them. This CDR3 reads CASSQAPGEPGYTF. Here the CDR3 DNA reads TGTGCCAGCAGCCAAGCTCCAGGGGAACCCGGCTACACCTTC.

The chain recombines TRBV19 with TRBJ2-1; weak D call: TRBD2 (6 bases). V lost 3 bases to trimming and J lost 6 bases, with 15 bases between them. The CDR3 loop spans 15 amino acids. Germline V CDR1 and CDR2: LNHDA, SQIVND (reference sequence). As DNA, the CDR3 is TGTGCCAGTAGTATTGCGGACTACTCCGGCAATGAGCAGTTCTTC. Its translation is CASSIADYSGNEQFF.

The chain uses TRBV4-1 and TRBJ1-1; D call uncertain. Germline V gene data show CDR1 as MGHRA and CDR2 as YSYEKL. V lost 4 bases, J lost 6 bases, and 12 bases lay in between. The CDR3 consists of 13 residues. The CDR3 loop reads CASSPRNSPEAFF. CDR3 nucleotides: TGCGCCAGCAGCCCCCGGAACAGTCCTGAAGCTTTCTTT.

This clone was seen a few times. The chain joins TRBV6-6 to TRBJ2-2, with D possibly TRBD2 on 5 matching bases. CDR3 size: 13 residues. Germline V gives CDR1 MNHNY, CDR2 SVGAGI (reference sequence). V lost 2 bases to trimming and J lost 5 bases, with 6 bases between them. In DNA, the CDR3 is TGTGCCAGCAGTTACGGGGAGACCGGGGAGCTGTTTTTT. Translating it yields CASSYGETGELFF.

The V and J genes are TRBV28 and TRBJ1-5, with 11 bases fitting TRBD1. The CDR3 runs to 19 residues. Germline CDR1 reads MDHEN; CDR2 reads SYDVKM. The junction had 14 bases not matched to a gene; V was cut back by 3 bases and J by 4 bases. This CDR3 reads CASSFTALRTGGLNQPQHF. The CDR3 coding sequence is TGTGCCAGCAGTTTTACGGCACTTAGGACAGGGGGCCTAAATCAGCCCCAGCATTTT.

Points on this clone: Within the sample, other DNA sequences also encode this same CDR3. The CDR3 sequence: CASSLGGGYNEQFF. Here the CDR3 DNA reads TGCGCCAGCAGCTTAGGCGGGGGTTACAATGAGCAGTTCTTC. V gene TRBV5-1 combines with J gene TRBJ2-1; TRBD2 matches at 7 bases. J gave up 4 bases and V 2 bases, and 3 bases lay outside the gene matches. Germline lookup yields CDR1 SGHRS and CDR2 YFSETQ. The length of the CDR3 is 14 residues.

The gene calls are TRBV7-6 and TRBJ1-1; 7 bases fit TRBD1. The V gene end was trimmed by 5 bases and the J gene end by 0 bases; junction bases not matched to a gene: 6. The CDR3 totals 15 residues. Germline V CDR1 and CDR2: SGHVS, FNYEAQ. The CDR3 nucleotides read TGTGCCAGCAGCCGATCGGGACAGATGAACACTGAAGCTTTCTTT. Translated: CASSRSGQMNTEAFF.

The chain employs TRBV18 and TRBJ1-1, with 8 bases aligning to TRBD1. With V trimmed by 4 bases and J by 0 bases, 7 bases remained unmatched. CDR1 is KGHSH and CDR2 is LQKENI in the germline V gene. The CDR3 is made up of 16 amino acids. DNA of the CDR3: TGTGCCAGCTCACGGACAGGGAGGGTTGTGAACACTGAAGCTTTCTTT. It translates to CASSRTGRVVNTEAFF.

The rearrangement uses TRBV7-2 and TRBJ2-5; TRBD1 aligns across 7 bases. The end of the DNA is better explained by TRBJ2-7, so the J call may be wrong. CDR3 size: 15 residues. Germline CDR1 SGHTA, CDR2 FQGNSA. CDR3 in amino acids: CASSPLPGTVYEQYF. CDR3 DNA: TGTGCCAGCAGCCCTCTACCCGGGACAGTATACGAGCAGTACTTC.

V gene TRBV10-1 combines with J gene TRBJ2-2; the match to TRBD2 covers 7 bases. Germline-derived CDR1 and CDR2 are WNHNN and SYGVQD (reference sequence). The CDR3 spans 15 residues. Trimming at V came to 2 bases and at J to 5 bases, leaving 5 bases not matched to a gene. The CDR3 here is CASSEASGGTGELFF. The CDR3 bases are TGCGCCAGCAGTGAGGCGTCGGGAGGAACCGGGGAGCTGTTTTTT.

The chain is built from TRBV19 and TRBJ2-5, with 9 nucleotides matching TRBD2. With V trimmed by 3 bases and J by 5 bases, 10 bases remained unmatched. CDR1 is LNHDA, CDR2 SQIVND, per germline (reference sequence). The CDR3 spans 16 residues. The CDR3 bases are TGTGCCAGTAGTATGAGTAGTAGCGGGAGTTTCGAGACCCAGTACTTC. Amino acid sequence: CASSMSSSGSFETQYF.

This clone was seen a few times. CDR3 sequence reads: CASSYGRESEKLFF. The CDR3 DNA reads as TGTGCCAGCAGTTACGGGAGGGAGAGTGAAAAACTGTTTTTT. The gene calls are TRBV6-5 and TRBJ1-4; D ambiguous. The CDR3 is 14 residues long. CDR1 and CDR2 (germline): MNHEY, SVGAGI. V was trimmed by 2 bases and J by 7 bases, leaving 11 bases between them.

This clone showed up just a few times. The chain links TRBV6-5 to TRBJ2-7; TRBD2 might be the D (5 bases). V lost 7 bases and J lost 0, with 16 bases in between. This CDR3 has 15 residues. CDR1 MNHEY and CDR2 SVGAGI come from the germline V gene. CDR3 sequence (DNA): TGTGCCAGCACCAGAGATGGGAGCGGCTCCTACGAGCAGTACTTC. It specifies CASTRDGSGSYEQYF.

This clone was recorded a few times. The chain couples TRBV7-9 to TRBJ2-7; TRBD2 is a possible D gene (6 bases). The V gene's germline CDR1 is SEHNR and CDR2 FQNEAQ (reference sequence). CDR3 length equals 16 residues. Between the trimmed V and J ends, which lost 1 base and 0 bases, there was a span of 13 bases. The CDR3 DNA reads TGTGCCAGCAGCTTAGTAATAGCGGATAGCTCCTACGAGCAGTACTTC. Residues: CASSLVIADSSYEQYF.

The CDR3 DNA reads TGTGCCAGCAGTTTATCCCCTACAGGGACCGAGCAGTACTTC. Its protein is CASSLSPTGTEQYF. V gene TRBV27 combines with J gene TRBJ2-7; tentative D call: TRBD1 (6 bases). V lost 0 bases to trimming and J lost 6 bases, with 12 bases between them. CDR1 is MNHEY and CDR2 is SMNVEV in the germline V gene (reference sequence). This CDR3 has 14 residues.

The rearrangement links TRBV9 to TRBJ2-3; 9 bases map to TRBD1. The V and J ends lost 0 bases and 1 base, in that order; junction bases with no gene match: 6. CDR1 is SGDLS and CDR2 is YYNGEE in the germline V gene. The CDR3 loop spans 17 amino acids. The CDR3 spells CASSVATTGGGTDTQYF. The CDR3 nucleotides are TGTGCCAGCAGCGTAGCAACGACAGGGGGAGGCACAGATACGCAGTATTTT.

The rearrangement joins TRBV19 to TRBJ2-7; 9 nucleotides match TRBD1. From germline, CDR1 is LNHDA and CDR2 SQIVND (reference sequence). J gave up 9 bases and V 3 bases, and 12 bases lay outside the gene matches. CDR3 length equals 15 residues. CDR3 protein: CASSMPNNRGQGQYF. The CDR3 DNA follows: TGTGCCAGTAGTATGCCAAACAACAGGGGGCAGGGGCAGTACTTC. The entire variable domain, with the rest obtained from reference TRBV19 and TRBJ2-7, is as follows: DGGITQSPKYLFRKEGQNVTLSCEQNLNHDAMYWYRQDPGQGLRLIYYSQIVNDFQKGDIAEGYSVSREKKESFPLTVTSAQKNPTAFYLCASSMPNNRGQGQYFGPGTRLTVT.

The chain couples TRBV6-5 to TRBJ2-5; the match to TRBD1 covers 10 bases. The end of the DNA aligns better with TRBJ2-7, so the J call may be wrong. Germline loops: CDR1 MNHEY, CDR2 SVGAGI. The CDR3 contains 15 residues. DNA for the CDR3: TGTGCCAGCAGGGGGACAGGGGCCTTTTCCTACGAGCAGTACTTC. Translated: CASRGTGAFSYEQYF.

This clone has more than one count but fewer than ten. The chain couples TRBV6-6 to TRBJ2-7, with 11 positions matching TRBD2. This CDR3 has 13 residues. The V gene end was trimmed by 4 bases and the J gene end by 7 bases; junction bases not matched to a gene: 3. CDR1 is MNHNY, CDR2 SVGAGI, per germline (reference sequence). The chain's CDR3 is CASSSGLAVEQYF. CDR3 nucleotides: TGTGCCAGCAGTTCGGGACTAGCGGTGGAGCAGTACTTC.

In the case of this clone: An end of the junction does not agree with germline; a read error may underlie this. The chain carries TRBV7-9 and TRBJ1-1, with D hard to call. Germline values: CDR1 SEHNR, CDR2 FQNEAQ (reference sequence). This CDR3 region has 12 residues. This CDR3 is CSSSPSYTEAFF. In nucleotides, the CDR3 is TGTTCCAGCAGCCCAAGCTACACTGAAGCTTTCTTT.